This T cell receptor (beta chain) derives from a study of T cells in Graves' hyperthyroidism and ophthalmopathy. Study in general: Pretreatment peripheral blood was obtained at initial diagnosis.

Using RNA transcripts as the source, TCR beta CDR3 regions were amplified. A first-round RT-PCR of the TCR CDR3 used the HTBI primer set. TCRdb reprocessed the multiplex PCR reads with MiXCR, giving one entry per CDR3 protein. Of about 640,000 distinct CDR3 sequences in the sample, around 20% were seen once. CDR3 length: 11 amino acids. Trimming left V 3 bases short and J 11 bases short, with 10 bases between. Germline CDR1 reads MDHEN; CDR2 reads SYDVKM. The V and J genes are TRBV28 and TRBJ1-1; possibly TRBD1 for D (5 bases). The sample was blood. This clonotype was obtained from a man aged 25-45 years with Graves' ophthalmopathy. The CDR3 DNA reads as TGTGCCAGCAGTTTGGGCAGGGCGGCTTTCTTT. Protein product: CASSLGRAAFF.